The source of this T cell receptor beta chain is a study of blood T cell repertoires in COVID-19. Study context: Some COVID-19 samples were acute and others convalescent; all came from the United States, Italy and Spain. Sample material is recorded as cDNA or gDNA derived from T cells, B-cell-depleted T cells, or PBMCs.

Original methodology: Estimated nucleated cell counts came from reference gene primer amplification. Only in-frame clones appear in the TCRdb table, and some are missing; sequencing was by immunoSEQ multiplex PCR. That table is the source of V, J and clone size, and D and trimming were worked out from the DNA. The table lists 100,000 to 120,000 clones, 80% to 90% of them singletons. The receptor comes from a man between 40 and 49 years old with acute or convalescent COVID-19. Sequenced sample: peripheral blood.

CDR3 region: CASSWEPTGGSSYEQYF. The CDR3 DNA reads TGCGCCAGCAGCTGGGAACCTACAGGGGGGAGCTCCTACGAGCAGTACTTC. The chain employs TRBV5-1 and TRBJ2-7, with 8 bases identical to TRBD1. J gave up 0 bases and V 3 bases, and 11 bases lay outside the gene matches. Looked up from germline, CDR1 is SGHRS and CDR2 is YFSETQ. The CDR3 extends over 17 amino acids.